The clone carrying this T cell receptor (beta chain) was seen repeatedly, ten times or more. Its cognate antigen is unknown. The sample belongs to a study of identical twins. Study-wide results and limits: Carriage of fewer insertions was seen in abundant cord blood beta clonotypes, whereas memory repertoires showed none. Partial confounding of zero-insertion analyses by invariant MAIT and iNKT cells was possible.

Template switching added a universal primer binding site, and final cDNA carried unique molecular identifiers. MiXCR, run by TCRdb on the 5' RACE reads, gives a single entry per CDR3 protein. The sample records hundreds of thousands of distinct CDR3 sequences, approximately 8% being singletons. V lost 4 bases, J lost 4 bases, and 19 bases lay in between. This CDR3 region has 16 residues. Germline CDR1 is PRHDT and CDR2 is FYEKMQ (reference sequence). These same data were also listed under a study on yellow fever vaccine responses in identical twins. That source notes: As reported, the vaccine T cell response of twins seemed partly convergent and partly personalized.

The specimen sequenced was memory (CD45RO+) T cells sorted from blood. This receptor was identified in a woman aged 18-29 years in good health. The J gene is TRBJ1-2, the V gene TRBV13, with D perhaps TRBD1 (5 bases). The chain's CDR3 is CASSSQRKTASYGYTF. The CDR3 nucleotides read TGTGCCAGCAGCTCTCAGAGAAAGACAGCCAGCTATGGCTACACCTTC.